These 16 T cell receptor beta chains were all obtained from the same sample, sequenced in a study of blood T cell repertoires in COVID-19. The protocol was immunoSEQ multiplex PCR, while the TCRdb copy is restricted to in-frame clones and leaves out a portion. The sample records more than 30,000 clones, around nine tenths being singletons. Source material: peripheral blood. Receptors were obtained from a man aged 55 to 70 with active COVID-19.

The rearrangement uses TRBV1 and TRBJ1-5. TRBV1 is a documented pseudogene. This CDR3 contains 17 residues. CDR3 residues: CTSSQDKAVEREQPQHF. In nucleotides, the CDR3 is TGCACCAGCAGCCAAGATAAGGCCGTCGAACGGGAGCAGCCCCAGCATTTT.

The gene calls are TRBV6-5 and TRBJ1-3; D not resolved. Trimming took off 7 bases at V and 0 bases at J, with 7 bases between the two ends. The CDR3 totals 13 residues. Germline assignment: CDR1 MNHEY and CDR2 SVGAGI. The CDR3: CASTSRSGNTIYF. Here the CDR3 DNA reads TGTGCCAGCACTTCCCGCTCTGGAAACACCATATATTTT.

The V and J genes are TRBV7-2 and TRBJ2-2; TRBD2 matches at 7 bases. The CDR3 is 15 residues long. Germline CDR1 SGHTA, CDR2 FQGNSA. V lost 5 bases and J lost 2; bases outside the gene matches: 5. CDR3 DNA sequence: TGTGCCAGCAGCATTGGGGGGGTCAACACCGGGGAGCTGTTTTTT. Protein sequence: CASSIGGVNTGELFF.

The chain joins TRBV27 to TRBJ1-5; 8 bases match TRBD1. The germline CDR1 and CDR2 sequences are MNHEY and SMNVEV (reference sequence). The CDR3 has 14 residues. Trimming at V came to 5 bases and at J to 9 bases, leaving 9 bases not matched to a gene. This chain's CDR3 is CASSPRYGQGPQHF. The CDR3 DNA reads TGTGCCAGCAGTCCCCGGTATGGACAGGGGCCCCAGCATTTT.

The rearrangement links TRBV9 to TRBJ2-5, with a tentative D call TRBD1 (6 bases). Per the germline V gene, CDR1 is SGDLS and CDR2 is YYNGEE. This CDR3 has 14 residues. Deletions cut 2 bases from V and 2 bases from J, with 10 bases between. The CDR3 DNA sequence: TGTGCCAGCAGCGTCGGACAGACACAAGAGACCCAGTACTTC. This codes for CASSVGQTQETQYF.

The rearrangement links TRBV14 to TRBJ1-6; D remains ambiguous. CDR1 SGHDN and CDR2 FVKESK come from the germline V gene. V lost 0 bases, J lost 10 bases, and 7 bases lay in between. CDR3 length: 13 amino acids. CDR3 amino acids: CASSQELLSPLHF. As DNA, the CDR3 is TGTGCCAGCAGCCAAGAACTCCTATCACCCCTCCACTTT.

The V and J genes are TRBV24-1 and TRBJ2-1; TRBD1 matches at 7 bases. The CDR3 length is 17 residues. Germline V gives CDR1 KGHDR, CDR2 SFDVKD. The V and J ends lost 4 bases and 9 bases, in that order; junction bases with no gene match: 17. CDR3 DNA sequence: TGTGCCACCAGTGACGCCGGTCGGGACAGCCCTTTTGGTGAGCAGTTCTTC. Its protein product is CATSDAGRDSPFGEQFF.

This clone was seen only once. CDR3 sequence: CASSSGTSGSEQFF. The DNA of the CDR3 is TGTGCCAGCAGTTCTGGGACTAGCGGGAGTGAGCAGTTCTTC. The chain joins TRBV27 to TRBJ2-1; 14 positions match TRBD2. With V trimmed by 4 bases and J by 9 bases, 2 bases remained unmatched. The CDR3 totals 14 residues. Germline V gene lookup returns CDR1 MNHEY and CDR2 SMNVEV (reference sequence).

J is TRBJ1-2 and V is TRBV3-1 (or the pseudogene TRBV3-2); D unresolved. The CDR3 loop spans 11 amino acids. Germline V CDR1 and CDR2: LGHDT, YNNKEL (reference sequence). V was cut by 2 bases and J by 8 bases, with 6 bases left in between. DNA for the CDR3: TGTGCCAGCAGCCAAATGGAGGGCTACACCTTC. As protein: CASSQMEGYTF.

CDR3 in DNA: TGTGCCAGCAGCGTACGTACAGGGCAGGGAGATACGCAGTATTTT. Its translation: CASSVRTGQGDTQYF. The V and J genes are TRBV7-8 and TRBJ2-3; maybe TRBD1 (6 bases). This CDR3 has 15 residues. Trimming cost V 5 bases and J 5 bases, with 17 bases left between them. Germline CDR1 reads SGHVS; CDR2 reads FQNEAQ.

The V gene is TRBV5-4, the J gene TRBJ1-3; tentative D call: TRBD1 (6 bases). The CDR3 is 14 amino acids. The germline CDR1 and CDR2 sequences are SGHNT and YYREEE (reference sequence). The ends were cut back, 1 base at V and 3 bases at J, with 8 bases in the middle. CDR3 DNA sequence: TGTGCCAGCAGCTTGACAGGGAGTGGAAACACCATATATTTT. Translating it yields CASSLTGSGNTIYF.

The rearrangement links TRBV4-2 to TRBJ2-1; 10 bases fit TRBD2. This CDR3 spans 17 amino acids. Losses at the gene ends were 0 bases for V and 9 bases for J; bases not matched to a gene: 11. Germline CDR1 and CDR2: LGHNA and YNFKEQ. Here the CDR3 reads CASSQDLGSSGRSEQFF. Written as DNA, the CDR3 is TGTGCCAGCAGCCAAGATCTAGGGTCTAGCGGGAGATCTGAGCAGTTCTTC.

The chain couples TRBV7-8 to TRBJ2-1, with TRBD2 identical over 10 bases. The CDR3 length is 15 residues. Germline loops: CDR1 SGHVS, CDR2 FQNEAQ. V was clipped by 3 bases and J by 8 bases; unmatched bases: 7. The CDR3 here is CASSFRLAGADEQFF. In DNA, the CDR3 is TGTGCCAGCAGCTTTCGCCTAGCGGGGGCCGATGAGCAGTTCTTC.

The chain uses TRBV2 and TRBJ2-7; D possibly corresponds to TRBD2 (6 bases). The V end lost 7 bases, the J end lost 2 bases, and 18 bases lay between the germline ends. CDR3 length equals 15 residues. Germline V gives CDR1 SNHLY, CDR2 FYNNEI. The CDR3 is CASTPRTSSTYEQYF. CDR3 coding DNA: TGTGCCAGCACGCCCCGAACTAGCAGCACCTACGAGCAGTACTTC.

This clone was detected a few times. This chain uses TRBV13 with TRBJ2-1, with 9 bases matching TRBD2. The CDR3 runs 15 residues. The germline V gene encodes CDR1 PRHDT and CDR2 FYEKMQ (reference sequence). V lost 5 bases and J lost 8; bases outside the gene matches: 10. DNA of the CDR3: TGTGCCAGCAGCCCATTGGAGCGGGGGGATCATGAGCAGTTCTTC. Translation gives CASSPLERGDHEQFF. The whole variable domain, remainder taken from reference TRBV13 and TRBJ2-1, is AAGVIQSPRHLIKEKRETATLKCYPIPRHDTVYWYQQGPGQDPQFLISFYEKMQSDKGSIPDRFSAQQFSDYHSELNMSSLELGDSALYFCASSPLERGDHEQFFGPGTRLTVL.

The chain combines TRBV7-3 with TRBJ2-3, with D possibly TRBD2 on 5 matching bases. The CDR3 runs 13 residues. V was trimmed by 6 bases and J by 4 bases, leaving 11 bases between them. The germline CDR1 and CDR2 sequences are SGHTA and FQGTGA. CDR3 residues: CASRRTEADTQYF. The CDR3 DNA reads as TGTGCCAGCAGACGGACTGAGGCAGATACGCAGTATTTT.